A single sample gave rise to the 25 T cell receptor beta chains below, sequenced in a study of shared clonotypes between healthy human individuals. Libraries were prepared by immunoSEQ multiplex PCR; TCRdb keeps only in-frame clonotypes and omits some of them. The data contain just over 2,000,000 clones, 90% to 95% of them singletons. The sequenced sample consisted of naive CD4+ T cells sorted from blood. The subset was: CD45RA+ positively selected. The receptor source for this set is a man between 18 and 29 years old in good health.

The chain couples TRBV6-1 to TRBJ2-5, with D possibly being TRBD2 (6 bases). Germline V gene lookup returns CDR1 MNHNS and CDR2 SASEGT. V was trimmed by 2 bases and J by 4 bases, leaving 17 bases between them. The CDR3 is 16 amino acids. CDR3 sequence (DNA): TGTGCCAGCAGTGAACTGACCGGGACTCGAGGAGAGACCCAGTACTTC. Translation gives CASSELTGTRGETQYF.

The V gene is TRBV6-1, the J gene TRBJ2-1; 10 bases are a match to TRBD1. Per germline, CDR1 MNHNS and CDR2 SASEGT. The V segment lost 4 bases and the J segment 3 bases; nucleotides outside the gene matches: 9. This CDR3 is built from 17 residues. CDR3: CASSGHGTGEYYNEQFF. For the CDR3, the DNA is TGTGCCAGCAGTGGCCACGGGACAGGGGAATACTACAATGAGCAGTTCTTC.

The chain joins TRBV11-2 to TRBJ2-4, with D maybe TRBD1 (6 bases). Trimming removed 3 bases from V and 7 bases from J, with 10 bases in between. CDR1 SGHAT and CDR2 FQNNGV come from the germline V gene. The CDR3 is 13 residues long. The CDR3 DNA follows: TGTGCCAGCAGCTTGACAGGCGGGAACATTCAGTACTTC. This sequence encodes CASSLTGGNIQYF.

The chain employs TRBV18 and TRBJ2-1, with D unresolved. The germline CDR1 and CDR2 sequences are KGHSH and LQKENI. V shed 6 bases and J shed 7 bases, with 13 bases lying between them. This CDR3 contains 13 residues. The CDR3: CASSNSLGNEQFF. The CDR3, as DNA: TGTGCCAGCTCGAATAGTCTGGGAAATGAGCAGTTCTTC.

The rearrangement joins TRBV10-3 to TRBJ1-2; no clear D gene. V lost 7 bases, J lost 6 bases, and 18 bases lay in between. Germline V lookup: CDR1 ENHRY, CDR2 SYGVKD. The CDR3 extends over 14 amino acids. The CDR3 DNA sequence: TGTGCCATCAACATGGACGGGATACTGGATGGCTACACCTTC. Its translation is CAINMDGILDGYTF.

This CDR3 reads CATRSPGSANTGELFF. The CDR3, as DNA: TGTGCCACTAGGTCCCCGGGGAGCGCGAACACCGGGGAGCTGTTTTTT. The rearrangement links TRBV10-3 to TRBJ2-2; D may be TRBD2 (5 bases). Trimming removed 10 bases from V and 0 bases from J, with 18 bases in between. There are 16 residues in the CDR3. Germline V gene data show CDR1 as ENHRY and CDR2 as SYGVKD.

Details on this clone: Other nucleotide sequences in the sample specify the same CDR3. The gene calls are TRBV25-1 and TRBJ2-1; D remains ambiguous. The CDR3 loop spans 11 amino acids. Trimming left V 5 bases short and J 7 bases short, with 6 bases between. In germline, CDR1 is MGHDK, CDR2 SYGVNS. The DNA for the CDR3 is TGTGCCAGCAGTATATATAATGAGCAGTTCTTC. This gives the protein CASSIYNEQFF.

This sequence joins TRBV10-3 and TRBJ1-6; no clear D. The CDR3 is made up of 14 amino acids. The germline CDR1 and CDR2 sequences are ENHRY and SYGVKD. V was pared by 2 bases and J by 6 bases, with 8 bases between. CDR3 in DNA: TGTGCCATCAGTGAGCGCGGATTTAATTCACCCCTCCACTTT. Translation gives CAISERGFNSPLHF.

The chain joins TRBV28 to TRBJ1-1; D call uncertain. CDR1 is MDHEN, CDR2 SYDVKM, per germline. V was trimmed by 1 base and J by 0 bases, leaving 3 bases between them. The CDR3 has 13 residues. CDR3: CASSLFLNTEAFF. In nucleotides, the CDR3 is TGTGCCAGCAGTTTATTTCTGAACACTGAAGCTTTCTTT.

The chain carries TRBV4-1 and TRBJ1-4, with 10 bases lining up with TRBD1. V shed 5 bases and J 10 bases; nucleotides not matched to a gene: 13. The germline V gene has CDR1 MGHRA and CDR2 YSYEKL. The length of the CDR3 is 16 residues. This chain's CDR3 is CASSISTGGGLGKLFF. CDR3 DNA sequence: TGCGCCAGCAGCATCTCGACAGGGGGCGGGCTCGGAAAACTGTTTTTT.

Turning to this clone: The sample holds other DNA sequences that translate to the same CDR3. The CDR3 nucleotides read TGCGCCAGCAGCCAAGATGGGAGGGGAGCTTTCTTT. Amino acids: CASSQDGRGAFF. V usage is TRBV4-1 and J usage is TRBJ1-1; tentative D call: TRBD1 (5 bases). This CDR3 contains 12 residues. CDR1 and CDR2 from the germline V gene are MGHRA and YSYEKL. V dropped 0 bases and J dropped 10 bases, with 9 bases sitting between them.

Concerning this clone: Within the sample, other DNA sequences also encode this same CDR3. V gene TRBV20-1 combines with J gene TRBJ2-1, with D unclear. V was trimmed by 2 bases and J by 5 bases, leaving 4 bases between them. Germline values: CDR1 DFQATT, CDR2 SNEGSKA (reference sequence). This CDR3 has 11 amino acids. CDR3 sequence: CSARPDNEQFF. CDR3 in DNA: TGCAGTGCTAGACCTGACAATGAGCAGTTCTTC.

The chain recombines TRBV2 with TRBJ2-5; 8 bases fit TRBD2. Germline V gene sequence: CDR1 SNHLY, CDR2 FYNNEI. V shed 8 bases, J shed 2 bases, and the junction held 7 bases outside the gene matches. CDR3 size: 14 residues. CDR3 coding DNA: TGTGCCAGCGGGGGGTTAGCGGGGCAAGAGACCCAGTACTTC. Translating it yields CASGGLAGQETQYF.

This clone was seen many times. The rearrangement uses TRBV10-3 and TRBJ2-3, with D perhaps matching TRBD2 (6 bases). The germline V gene encodes CDR1 ENHRY and CDR2 SYGVKD. CDR3 size: 17 residues. Between the trimmed V and J ends, which lost 2 bases and 3 bases, there was a span of 18 bases. In DNA, the CDR3 is TGTGCCATCAGTGAGGTCTCGCGGGGTCGAGGAACAGATACGCAGTATTTT. Translation gives CAISEVSRGRGTDTQYF.

The V gene is TRBV5-8, the J gene TRBJ2-7; 10 nucleotides match TRBD2. There are 15 residues in the CDR3. CDR1 and CDR2 from the germline V gene are SGHTS and YDEGEE. With V trimmed by 0 bases and J by 6 bases, 6 bases remained unmatched. The chain's CDR3 is CASSLGFTSGTEQYF. CDR3 bases: TGTGCCAGCAGCTTGGGGTTTACTAGCGGGACCGAGCAGTACTTC. Looking up the rest from reference TRBV5-8 and TRBJ2-7 gives the full variable domain: EAGVTQSPTHLIKTRGQQATLRCSPISGHTSVYWYQQALGLGLQFLLWYDEGEERNRGNFPPRFSGRQFPNYSSELNVNALELEDSALYLCASSLGFTSGTEQYFGPGTRLTVT.

V is TRBV6-5 and J is TRBJ2-6; 7 bases fit TRBD2. This CDR3 has 15 residues. Germline CDR1 and CDR2: MNHEY and SVGAGI. Trimming took 5 bases from V and 4 from J; bases not matched to a gene: 5. The CDR3 DNA reads TGTGCCAGCAGTCCCCAGCGGGGAGGGGCCAACGTCCTGACTTTC. Translated: CASSPQRGGANVLTF.

The chain is built from TRBV18 and TRBJ1-2, with 8 bases that match TRBD1. Unmatched junction bases numbered 6, after V lost 3 bases and J lost 6 bases. This CDR3 region has 14 residues. CDR1 and CDR2 from the germline V gene are KGHSH and LQKENI. The CDR3 here is CASSPPTGGHGYTF. The CDR3 DNA reads TGTGCCAGCTCACCTCCCACAGGGGGGCATGGCTACACCTTC.

V and J are TRBV2 and TRBJ2-3, with 14 positions matching TRBD2. Germline CDR1 reads SNHLY; CDR2 reads FYNNEI. V trimming: 7 bases; J trimming: 5 bases; junction bases outside the gene matches: 11. This CDR3 region has 17 residues. CDR3 bases: TGTGCCAGCACGGAGACCCGGGGACTAGCGGGGGTAGATACGCAGTATTTT. Translating gives CASTETRGLAGVDTQYF.

The DNA for the CDR3 is TGTGCCTGGAGAAGGGGGCCCGGGGAGCTGTTTTTT. Amino acid sequence: CAWRRGPGELFF. The chain carries TRBV30 and TRBJ2-2; TRBD1 aligns across 7 bases. This CDR3 has 12 residues. CDR1 and CDR2 (germline): GTSNPN, SVGIG (reference sequence). The ends lost 3 bases at V and 6 bases at J; junction bases unmatched: 1.

This rearrangement joins TRBV19 to TRBJ1-5; D is perhaps TRBD1 (5 bases). Trimming stripped 6 bases from V and 9 bases from J, with 15 bases between. Germline CDR1 LNHDA, CDR2 SQIVND (reference sequence). CDR3 length: 13 residues. The CDR3 here is CASRRQPLGPQHF. For the CDR3, the DNA is TGTGCCAGTAGAAGACAGCCCTTGGGGCCCCAGCATTTT.

The chain employs TRBV2 and TRBJ2-5; 11 bases fit TRBD2. Germline V gene lookup returns CDR1 SNHLY and CDR2 FYNNEI. The CDR3 extends over 16 amino acids. The V segment lost 3 bases and the J segment 5 bases; nucleotides outside the gene matches: 8. CDR3 DNA sequence: TGTGCCAGCAGTGAGTCTCCTAGCGGGGGGCCGGAGACCCAGTACTTC. Its translation is CASSESPSGGPETQYF.

The V call is TRBV18, the J call TRBJ1-5, with TRBD1 identical over 8 bases. Germline trimming cut 3 bases from V and 4 bases from J; bases unmatched to any gene: 5. This CDR3 is 15 amino acids long. Germline loops: CDR1 KGHSH, CDR2 LQKENI. The chain's CDR3 is CASSPLQGANQPQHF. The CDR3 nucleotides read TGTGCCAGCTCACCGCTCCAGGGGGCGAATCAGCCCCAGCATTTT.

The rearrangement uses TRBV11-2 and TRBJ1-1; D possibly corresponds to TRBD1 (6 bases). This CDR3 has 14 residues. V was trimmed by 5 bases and J by 4 bases, leaving 14 bases between them. CDR1 and CDR2 from the germline V gene are SGHAT and FQNNGV. DNA for the CDR3: TGTGCCAGCAGCCCCTCATGGGGGGCCACTGAAGCTTTCTTT. Protein sequence: CASSPSWGATEAFF.

The chain uses TRBV6-1 and TRBJ1-6; D might be TRBD1 (5 bases). The CDR3 sequence is 16 residues long. Trimming left V 0 bases short and J 8 bases short, with 14 bases between. Germline CDR1 MNHNS, CDR2 SASEGT. The CDR3 nucleotides read TGTGCCAGCAGTGAAGCATGGGACTCCCCGTATTCACCCCTCCACTTT. Its protein product is CASSEAWDSPYSPLHF.

For the CDR3, the DNA is TGCACCAGCAGCCTTGGTTCCTACAATGAGCAGTTCTTC. Its translation: CTSSLGSYNEQFF. The rearrangement joins TRBV1 to TRBJ2-1. TRBV1 has pseudogene status. CDR3 length: 13 residues.